The 21 T cell receptor beta chains given below trace back to one sample, sequenced in a study of CD8 T cells in ankylosing spondylitis. TCRdb recomputed calls from the 5' RACE reads with MiXCR, one row per CDR3 protein. Here the sample spans roughly 250,000 distinct CDR3 sequences, roughly 10% being singletons. The sequenced sample consisted of blood, either unsorted or a sorted T cell fraction (not recorded which). Receptors originate from a male donor with ankylosing spondylitis or in good health (not recorded which).

Ten or more counts support this clonotype. The rearrangement uses TRBV21-1 and TRBJ1-5. TRBV21-1 is flagged as a pseudogene. The CDR3 consists of 16 residues. The CDR3 reads CASSKDRGPPSKPQHF. The CDR3 bases are TGTGCCAGCAGCAAAGATCGGGGACCTCCATCCAAGCCCCAGCATTTT.

This clonotype has at least ten counts. Written as DNA, the CDR3 is TGTGCCAGCAGCCAAGGCCTCGGTGACACCGGGGAGCTGTTTTTT. Its protein product is CASSQGLGDTGELFF. V is TRBV3-1 and J is TRBJ2-2; no reliable D call. Looked up from germline, CDR1 is LGHDT and CDR2 is YNNKEL (reference sequence). Deletions cut 1 base from V and 3 bases from J, with 9 bases between. The CDR3 sequence is 15 residues long.

Concerning this clonotype: This may arise from a read error, as a much more abundant clone is one base away. The chain employs TRBV12-3 or TRBV12-4 and TRBJ1-2; D unclear. The CDR3 covers 13 residues. The CDR3 coding sequence is TGTACCAGCATGACGGGGACTAACTATGGCTACACCTTC. The encoded protein is CTSMTGTNYGYTF.

This clonotype was observed at least ten times. The chain recombines TRBV20-1 with TRBJ2-5; 10 positions agree with TRBD2. J lost 1 base, V lost 3 bases, and 2 bases had no gene match. Germline V gene sequence: CDR1 DFQATT, CDR2 SNEGSKA (reference sequence). The CDR3 is made up of 14 amino acids. The CDR3, as DNA: TGCAGTGCTAGGACTAGCGGGTCCCAAGAGACCCAGTACTTC. Residues: CSARTSGSQETQYF.

This clonotype occurred a few times. The rearrangement joins TRBV7-9 to TRBJ1-1; D unresolved. V lost 7 bases and J 3 bases, leaving 18 bases between the germline ends. This CDR3 spans 15 amino acids. CDR1 SEHNR and CDR2 FQNEAQ come from the germline V gene (reference sequence). CDR3 loop: CASIRETARDTEAFF. CDR3 DNA: TGTGCCAGCATCCGCGAGACCGCGCGGGACACTGAAGCTTTCTTT.

This clonotype was seen at least ten times. J is TRBJ1-3 and V is TRBV7-8; D may be TRBD1 (6 bases). V dropped 5 bases and J dropped 2 bases, with 13 bases sitting between them. This CDR3 is built from 15 residues. CDR1 and CDR2 from the germline V gene are SGHVS and FQNEAQ. CDR3 protein: CASSLVQGPGNTIYF. CDR3 bases: TGTGCCAGCAGCCTAGTTCAGGGGCCTGGAAACACCATATATTTT.

In this sample, this clonotype turned up many times. The V and J genes are TRBV12-3 or TRBV12-4 and TRBJ2-3; D uncertain. The V gene lost 6 bases and the J gene lost 5 bases, with 6 bases spanning the gap. The CDR3 has 11 amino acids. CDR3 in DNA: TGTGCCAGCAGCCCCAAAGATACGCAGTATTTT. Its protein product is CASSPKDTQYF.

This clonotype was counted ten times or more. CDR3: CASSLPTGGSLYNEQFF. DNA of the CDR3: TGTGCCAGCAGCTTGCCCACGGGCGGGAGTCTGTACAATGAGCAGTTCTTC. The rearrangement uses TRBV12-3 or TRBV12-4 and TRBJ2-1, with 7 bases fitting TRBD2. The CDR3 loop spans 17 amino acids. The V and J ends lost 6 bases and 4 bases, in that order; junction bases with no gene match: 15.

This sequence joins TRBV20-1 and TRBJ2-7; 7 bases fit TRBD1. The V segment lost 0 bases and the J segment 4 bases; nucleotides outside the gene matches: 15. The CDR3 consists of 17 residues. In germline, CDR1 is DFQATT, CDR2 SNEGSKA (reference sequence). This CDR3 is CSARDWVGGDVKYEQYF. The CDR3 coding sequence is TGCAGTGCTAGAGATTGGGTAGGGGGCGACGTTAAGTACGAGCAGTACTTC.

This clonotype was seen a few times. The chain employs TRBV5-1 and TRBJ2-7, with 11 nucleotides matching TRBD2. V was pared by 3 bases and J by 3 bases, with 5 bases of the junction left unmatched. CDR1 SGHRS and CDR2 YFSETQ come from the germline V gene. CDR3 size: 15 residues. CDR3 nucleotide sequence: TGCGCCAGCAGCTCCCGGACTAGCGGGTTCTACGAGCAGTACTTC. Protein product: CASSSRTSGFYEQYF.

This clonotype was seen at least ten times. The rearrangement uses TRBV5-1 and TRBJ2-7, with D tentatively TRBD1 (6 bases). Deletions cut 3 bases from V and 1 base from J, with 11 bases between. The CDR3 is 14 amino acids. Germline loops: CDR1 SGHRS, CDR2 YFSETQ. CDR3 in amino acids: CASSSGHESYEQYF. For the CDR3, the DNA is TGCGCCAGCAGCTCGGGACATGAATCCTACGAGCAGTACTTC.

As for this clonotype: A read error is possible here, since a much larger clone lies one base away. V and J are TRBV7-2 and TRBJ1-1, with D perhaps TRBD1 (5 bases). The germline V and J ends were trimmed by 1 base and 1 base, with 13 bases remaining between them. The CDR3 spans 16 residues. Germline CDR1 and CDR2: SGHTA and FQGNSA. CDR3 DNA: TGTGCCAGCAGCTTAGGAAAGGCAGGGCCGAACACTGAAGCTTTCTTT. This encodes CASSLGKAGPNTEAFF.

This clonotype was observed a few times. The V call is TRBV7-9, the J call TRBJ1-2, with 7 bases matching TRBD1. The V segment lost 4 bases and the J segment 5 bases; nucleotides outside the gene matches: 16. The CDR3 is 17 amino acids. CDR1 is SEHNR and CDR2 is FQNEAQ in the germline V gene (reference sequence). This chain's CDR3 is CASSSTRQNRGRYGYTF. The CDR3 region has the DNA TGTGCCAGCAGCTCCACCCGCCAGAACAGGGGCCGATATGGCTACACCTTC.

The chain carries TRBV11-3 and TRBJ2-3; possible D gene TRBD2, 6 bases. Trimming stripped 6 bases from V and 6 bases from J, with 25 bases between. The CDR3 contains 17 residues. Germline CDR1 is SGHNT and CDR2 is YENEEA. CDR3 in amino acids: CASSLTINDGGGDTQYF. The DNA for the CDR3 is TGTGCCAGCAGTCTCACCATCAACGACGGGGGTGGTGATACGCAGTATTTT.

This clonotype was observed many times. The chain carries TRBV10-3 and TRBJ2-2; TRBD1 aligns across 8 bases. Germline V gene data show CDR1 as ENHRY and CDR2 as SYGVKD. Trimming cost V 7 bases and J 1 base; bases outside gene matches: 5. The CDR3 has 15 residues. The CDR3 nucleotides are TGTGCCATCAAGGGACAGGCCCTGAACACCGGGGAGCTGTTTTTT. This encodes CAIKGQALNTGELFF.

In this sample, this clonotype turned up a few times. This sequence joins TRBV29-1 and TRBJ2-7; no firm D call. The CDR3 covers 11 residues. From germline, CDR1 is SQVTM and CDR2 ANQGSEA. Trimming left V 8 bases short and J 2 bases short, with 10 bases between. The CDR3 loop is CSLRAPYEQYF. The CDR3 nucleotides read TGCAGCCTCCGGGCCCCCTACGAGCAGTACTTC.

This clonotype was observed a handful of times. The CDR3 loop is CASSQDRGHNSPLHF. The CDR3 DNA sequence: TGTGCCAGCAGTCAGGACAGGGGGCATAATTCACCCCTCCACTTT. The chain carries TRBV27 and TRBJ1-6; 11 nucleotides match TRBD1. V was clipped by 5 bases and J by 5 bases; unmatched bases: 2. The CDR3 has 15 amino acids. CDR1 is MNHEY and CDR2 is SMNVEV in the germline V gene (reference sequence).

There are many counts of this clonotype. The chain links TRBV15 to TRBJ1-2, with 7 nucleotides matching TRBD1. Germline V gene data show CDR1 as LNHNV and CDR2 as YYDKDF (reference sequence). There are 15 residues in the CDR3. V dropped 3 bases and J dropped 4; count of bases not matched to a gene: 8. The CDR3 bases are TGTGCCACCAGCAGTCGACAGGGAGGGTTCTATGGCTACACCTTC. Translation: CATSSRQGGFYGYTF. Variable domain in full (rest from reference TRBV15 and TRBJ1-2): DAMVIQNPRYQVTQFGKPVTLSCSQTLNHNVMYWYQQKSSQAPKLLFHYYDKDFNNEADTPDNFQSRRPNTSFCFLDIRSPGLGDTAMYLCATSSRQGGFYGYTFGSGTRLTVV.

This clonotype was detected ten times or more. The V and J genes are TRBV12-3 or TRBV12-4 and TRBJ1-5; D perhaps matches TRBD1 (5 bases). Trimming took off 2 bases at V and 4 bases at J, with 12 bases between the two ends. The CDR3 runs to 15 residues. CDR3 coding DNA: TGTGCCAGCAGTTTAAGAGTGGGACGGAATCAGCCCCAGCATTTT. Amino acid sequence: CASSLRVGRNQPQHF.

This clonotype was observed many times. This rearrangement joins TRBV20-1 to TRBJ2-1; the D gene is possibly TRBD1 (5 bases). Trimming removed 1 base at V and 2 bases at J, with 18 bases between. Germline V gene sequence: CDR1 DFQATT, CDR2 SNEGSKA (reference sequence). The CDR3 covers 17 residues. The CDR3 nucleotides read TGCAGTGCTAGAGGTCCTGGGGCCTCAGGCACCTACAATGAGCAGTTCTTC. It specifies CSARGPGASGTYNEQFF.

This clonotype was recorded at least ten times. The chain combines TRBV4-1 with TRBJ1-3; perhaps TRBD1 as D (5 bases). This CDR3 has 15 amino acids. V lost 1 base and J 2 bases, leaving 9 bases between the germline ends. The germline CDR1 and CDR2 sequences are MGHRA and YSYEKL. The CDR3 reads CASSQGAGAGNTIYF. CDR3 bases: TGCGCCAGCAGCCAAGGTGCGGGGGCTGGAAACACCATATATTTT.